One sample yielded the 9 T cell receptor beta chains listed below, sequenced in a study of T cell responses to AZD1222 COVID-19 vaccine. Measured with immunoSEQ multiplex PCR; TCRdb has only the in-frame clones, and not every one. There are 100,000 to 140,000 clones in the sample; about nine tenths occur only once, and roughly 6.2% lies in the top ten. The sample was peripheral blood, taken 28 days after the second AZD1222 dose. The receptor set was obtained from an adult who received the AZD1222 COVID-19 vaccine.

The CDR3 bases are TGTGCCAGCAGACAGGGCTCTGAAAAACTGTTTTTT. Translated, it gives CASRQGSEKLFF. The V and J genes are TRBV6-5 and TRBJ1-4; a weak D match, TRBD1 (6 bases). This CDR3 region has 12 residues. Trimming stripped 6 bases from V and 7 bases from J, with 9 bases between. The germline V gene has CDR1 MNHEY and CDR2 SVGAGI.

The J gene is TRBJ1-5, the V gene TRBV6-2 or TRBV6-3, with D perhaps matching TRBD1 (5 bases). The V gene's germline CDR1 is MNHEY and CDR2 SVGEGT. V was clipped by 5 bases and J by 2 bases, with 16 bases between them. There are 16 residues in the CDR3. This CDR3 is CASSHQGLRGNQPQHF. DNA for the CDR3: TGTGCCAGCAGTCATCAGGGATTAAGGGGCAATCAGCCCCAGCATTTT.

This clone was picked up a small number of times. The chain employs TRBV7-6 and TRBJ1-1; D unclear. This CDR3 spans 13 amino acids. Germline V gene lookup returns CDR1 SGHVS and CDR2 FNYEAQ. V was shortened by 1 base and J by 3 bases, with 6 bases between the two germline ends. The CDR3 bases are TGTGCCAGCAGCTTAGAGAGTTACACTGAAGCTTTCTTT. It encodes CASSLESYTEAFF.

This chain connects TRBV19 to TRBJ1-3, with 7 positions matching TRBD1. Germline-derived CDR1 and CDR2 are LNHDA and SQIVND (reference sequence). After removal of 7 bases from V and 1 base from J, the junction contained 13 bases not matched to a gene. This CDR3 spans 17 amino acids. The CDR3 protein is CASTIRQGSSSGNTIYF. DNA of the CDR3: TGTGCCAGTACCATCCGACAGGGATCATCTTCTGGAAACACCATATATTTT.

This chain links TRBV6-1 with TRBJ2-1, with a tentative D call TRBD1 (5 bases). Trimming shortened V by 2 bases and J by 4 bases, and 9 bases separated the two germline ends. The CDR3 consists of 14 residues. Germline CDR1 and CDR2: MNHNS and SASEGT. CDR3 bases: TGTGCCAGCAGTGAAAGCCAGGGTTACAATGAGCAGTTCTTC. Amino acids: CASSESQGYNEQFF.

V usage is TRBV27 and J usage is TRBJ2-1; D tentatively reads TRBD1 or TRBD2 (5 bases each). Trimming shortened V by 4 bases and J by 0 bases, and 10 bases separated the two germline ends. The CDR3 extends over 15 amino acids. Germline CDR1 is MNHEY and CDR2 is SMNVEV (reference sequence). DNA of the CDR3: TGTGCCAGCAGTTCTTGGGGGAGCTCCTACAATGAGCAGTTCTTC. It translates to CASSSWGSSYNEQFF.

The chain employs TRBV5-6 and TRBJ2-3, with a tentative D call TRBD2 (5 bases). Germline CDR1 and CDR2: SGHDT and YYEEEE. The CDR3 runs 12 residues. V was trimmed by 0 bases and J by 6 bases, leaving 5 bases between them. This chain's CDR3 is CASSLAGDTQYF. CDR3 DNA sequence: TGTGCCAGCAGCTTGGCGGGGGATACGCAGTATTTT.

This rearrangement joins TRBV5-6 to TRBJ1-5, with 8 bases matching TRBD1. V lost 4 bases to trimming and J lost 7 bases; unmatched junction nucleotides: 10. There are 15 residues in the CDR3. Germline CDR1 reads SGHDT; CDR2 reads YYEEEE. The CDR3 here is CASSDYSDRVQPQHF. The CDR3 nucleotides read TGTGCCAGCAGCGATTATTCGGACAGGGTACAGCCCCAGCATTTT. Looking up the rest from reference TRBV5-6 and TRBJ1-5 gives the full variable domain: DAGVTQSPTHLIKTRGQQVTLRCSPKSGHDTVSWYQQALGQGPQFIFQYYEEEERQRGNFPDRFSGHQFPNYSSELNVNALLLGDSALYLCASSDYSDRVQPQHFGDGTRLSIL.

The chain combines TRBV19 with TRBJ1-5; TRBD1 matches at 7 bases. This CDR3 region has 14 residues. V gave up 4 bases and J gave up 7 bases; unmatched junction bases: 7. Germline CDR1 reads LNHDA; CDR2 reads SQIVND (reference sequence). The CDR3 spells CASSTGTEGQPQHF. The CDR3 DNA is TGTGCCAGTAGTACCGGGACAGAAGGACAGCCCCAGCATTTT.